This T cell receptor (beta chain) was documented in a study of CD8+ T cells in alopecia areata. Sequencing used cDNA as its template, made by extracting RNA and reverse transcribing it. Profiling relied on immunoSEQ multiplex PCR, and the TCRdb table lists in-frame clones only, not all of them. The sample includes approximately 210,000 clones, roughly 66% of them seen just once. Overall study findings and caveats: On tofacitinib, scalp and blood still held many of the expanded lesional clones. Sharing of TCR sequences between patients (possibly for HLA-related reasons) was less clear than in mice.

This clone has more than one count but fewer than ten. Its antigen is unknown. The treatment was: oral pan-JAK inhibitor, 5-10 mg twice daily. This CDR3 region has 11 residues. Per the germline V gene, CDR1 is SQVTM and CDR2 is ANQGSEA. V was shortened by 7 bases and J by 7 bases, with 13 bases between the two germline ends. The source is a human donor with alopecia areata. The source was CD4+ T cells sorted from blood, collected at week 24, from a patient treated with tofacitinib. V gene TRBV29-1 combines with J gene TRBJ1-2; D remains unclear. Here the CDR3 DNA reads TGCAGCGAGACGAGGAGTGGTGGCTACACCTTC. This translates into CSETRSGGYTF.